This T cell receptor (beta chain) was profiled in a study of cytomegalovirus exposure and HLA in healthy donors. Germline V lookup: CDR1 ENHRY, CDR2 SYGVKD. Unmatched junction bases numbered 14, after V lost 10 bases and J lost 3 bases. The CDR3 length is 17 residues. Study-wide findings and caveats: Reportedly, fewer N-insertions than the approximately 690-donor mean appeared in an Asian-associated ancestry cluster in a later analysis. Later analysis identified several of the most significant clusters that appeared linked to common viral pathogens.

Notes on this clone: Its matching antigen is unknown.

This PCR relied on a set of 60 Vbeta primers and 13 Jbeta primers. Clones were sequenced by immunoSEQ multiplex PCR, and TCRdb holds only the in-frame ones, with some missing. Of roughly 180,000 clones in the sample, 80% were seen once. The donors were healthy bone marrow donors. The receptor comes from a man younger than 45 in good health and CMV-seronegative. The sequenced material came from PBMCs. The V gene is TRBV10-3, the J gene TRBJ2-2, with 10 positions matching TRBD1. The CDR3 sequence: CATKPAGTGVDTGELFF. The DNA of the CDR3 is TGTGCCACTAAACCTGCCGGGACAGGGGTGGACACCGGGGAGCTGTTTTTT.